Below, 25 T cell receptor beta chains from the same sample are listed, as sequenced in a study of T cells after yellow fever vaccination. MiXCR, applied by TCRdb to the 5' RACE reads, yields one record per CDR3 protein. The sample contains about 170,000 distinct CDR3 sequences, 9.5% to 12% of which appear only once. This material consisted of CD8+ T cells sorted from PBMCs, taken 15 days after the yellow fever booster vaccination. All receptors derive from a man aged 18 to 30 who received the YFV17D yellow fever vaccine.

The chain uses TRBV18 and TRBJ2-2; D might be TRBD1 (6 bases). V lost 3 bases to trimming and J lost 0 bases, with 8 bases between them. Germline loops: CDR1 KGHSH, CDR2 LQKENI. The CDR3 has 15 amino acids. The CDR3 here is CASSPGHPNTGELFF. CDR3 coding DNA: TGTGCCAGCTCACCGGGACACCCGAACACCGGGGAGCTGTTTTTT.

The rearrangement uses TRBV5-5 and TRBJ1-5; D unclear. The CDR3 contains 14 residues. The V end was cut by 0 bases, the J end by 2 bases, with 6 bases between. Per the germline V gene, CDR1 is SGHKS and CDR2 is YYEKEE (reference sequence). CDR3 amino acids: CASSLAQGNQPQHF. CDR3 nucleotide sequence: TGTGCCAGCAGCTTGGCCCAGGGCAATCAGCCCCAGCATTTT.

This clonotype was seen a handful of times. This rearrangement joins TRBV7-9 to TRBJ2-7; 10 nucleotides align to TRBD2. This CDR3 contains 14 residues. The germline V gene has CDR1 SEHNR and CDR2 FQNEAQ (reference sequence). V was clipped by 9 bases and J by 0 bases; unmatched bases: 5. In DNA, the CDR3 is TGTGCCAGGGCCTCTAGCGGGGGCTCCTACGAGCAGTACTTC. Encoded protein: CARASSGGSYEQYF. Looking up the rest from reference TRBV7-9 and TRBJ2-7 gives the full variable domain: DTGVSQNPRHKITKRGQNVTFRCDPISEHNRLYWYRQTLGQGPEFLTYFQNEAQLEKSRLLSDRFSAERPKGSFSTLEIQRTEQGDSAMYLCARASSGGSYEQYFGPGTRLTVT.

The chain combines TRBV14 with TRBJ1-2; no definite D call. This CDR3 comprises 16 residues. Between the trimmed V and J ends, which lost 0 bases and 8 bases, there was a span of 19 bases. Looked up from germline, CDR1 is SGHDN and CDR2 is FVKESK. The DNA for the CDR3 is TGTGCCAGCAGCCAAGATCCCAACGGAAAACCGGGAGGCTACACCTTC. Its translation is CASSQDPNGKPGGYTF.

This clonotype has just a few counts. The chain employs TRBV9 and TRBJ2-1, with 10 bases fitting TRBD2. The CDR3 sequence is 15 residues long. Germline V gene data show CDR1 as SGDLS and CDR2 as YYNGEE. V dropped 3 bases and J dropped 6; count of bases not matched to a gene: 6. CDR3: CASSESGGASNEQFF. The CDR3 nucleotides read TGTGCCAGCAGCGAGAGCGGGGGGGCGAGCAATGAGCAGTTCTTC.

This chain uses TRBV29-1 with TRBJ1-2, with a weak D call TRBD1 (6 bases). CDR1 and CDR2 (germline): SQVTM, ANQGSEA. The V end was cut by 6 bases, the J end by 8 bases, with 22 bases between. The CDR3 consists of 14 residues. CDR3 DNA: TGCAGCGTGTACGAAAGCTCGGGGGCGAAGGGCTACACCTTC. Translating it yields CSVYESSGAKGYTF.

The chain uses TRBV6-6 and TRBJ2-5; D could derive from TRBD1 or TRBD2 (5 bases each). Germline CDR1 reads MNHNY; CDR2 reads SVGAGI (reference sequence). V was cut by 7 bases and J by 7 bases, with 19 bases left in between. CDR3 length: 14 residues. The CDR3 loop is CASTLRDVSLTQYF. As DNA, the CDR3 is TGTGCCAGCACCCTCCGGGACGTAAGTTTGACCCAGTACTTC.

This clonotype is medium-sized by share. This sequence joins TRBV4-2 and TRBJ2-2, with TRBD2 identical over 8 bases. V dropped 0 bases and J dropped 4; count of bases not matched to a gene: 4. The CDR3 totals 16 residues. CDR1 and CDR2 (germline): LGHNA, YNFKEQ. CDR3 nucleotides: TGTGCCAGCAGCCAAGATCCGGGGGGGGCCACCGGGGAGCTGTTTTTT. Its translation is CASSQDPGGATGELFF.

The CDR3 is CASSIGPGYEQYF. The DNA of the CDR3 is TGTGCCAGCAGCATCGGGCCGGGCTACGAGCAGTACTTC. The rearrangement links TRBV5-5 to TRBJ2-7; unclear D gene. From germline, CDR1 is SGHKS and CDR2 YYEKEE (reference sequence). The CDR3 length is 13 residues. V was cut by 4 bases and J by 3 bases, with 11 bases left in between.

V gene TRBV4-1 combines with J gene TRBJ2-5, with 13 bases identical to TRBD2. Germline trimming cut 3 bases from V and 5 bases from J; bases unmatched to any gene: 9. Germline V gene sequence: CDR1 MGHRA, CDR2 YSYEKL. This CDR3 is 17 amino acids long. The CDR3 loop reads CASSQSPGLAGFETQYF. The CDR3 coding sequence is TGCGCCAGCAGCCAGAGTCCGGGACTAGCGGGGTTTGAGACCCAGTACTTC.

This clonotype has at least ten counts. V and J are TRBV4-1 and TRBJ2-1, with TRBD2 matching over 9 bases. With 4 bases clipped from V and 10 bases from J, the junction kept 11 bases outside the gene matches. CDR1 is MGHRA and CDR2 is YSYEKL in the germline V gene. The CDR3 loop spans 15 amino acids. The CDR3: CASSPTAGGPGEQFF. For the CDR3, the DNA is TGCGCCAGCAGCCCTACGGCGGGGGGGCCAGGAGAGCAGTTCTTC.

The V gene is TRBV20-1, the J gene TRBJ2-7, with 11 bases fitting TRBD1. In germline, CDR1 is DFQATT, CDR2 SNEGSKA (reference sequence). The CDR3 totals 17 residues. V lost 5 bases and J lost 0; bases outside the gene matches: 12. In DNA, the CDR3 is TGCAGTGCTCGGGCAGGACAGGGGGCGGGAGTCTCCTACGAGCAGTACTTC. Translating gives CSARAGQGAGVSYEQYF.

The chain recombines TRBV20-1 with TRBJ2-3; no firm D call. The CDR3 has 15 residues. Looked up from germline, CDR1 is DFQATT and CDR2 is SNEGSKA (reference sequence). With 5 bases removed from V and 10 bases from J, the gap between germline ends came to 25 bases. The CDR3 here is CSAPRVGRLSTSQYF. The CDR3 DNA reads TGCAGTGCTCCAAGGGTCGGGCGTCTCAGTACTTCGCAGTATTTT.

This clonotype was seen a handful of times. In DNA, the CDR3 is TGCGCCAGCAGCCCCGGACAGGGGGCTAGTCAGCCCCAGCATTTT. It translates to CASSPGQGASQPQHF. This chain connects TRBV5-1 to TRBJ1-5; 11 nucleotides agree with TRBD1. This CDR3 region has 15 residues. V lost 4 bases and J lost 6; bases outside the gene matches: 6. Germline V gene data show CDR1 as SGHRS and CDR2 as YFSETQ.

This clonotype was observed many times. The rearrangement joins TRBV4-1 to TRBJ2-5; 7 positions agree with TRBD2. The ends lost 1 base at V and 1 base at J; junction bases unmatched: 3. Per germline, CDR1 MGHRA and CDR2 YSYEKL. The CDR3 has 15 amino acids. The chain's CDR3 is CASSQVGLSQETQYF. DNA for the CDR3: TGCGCCAGCAGCCAAGTGGGACTATCCCAAGAGACCCAGTACTTC.

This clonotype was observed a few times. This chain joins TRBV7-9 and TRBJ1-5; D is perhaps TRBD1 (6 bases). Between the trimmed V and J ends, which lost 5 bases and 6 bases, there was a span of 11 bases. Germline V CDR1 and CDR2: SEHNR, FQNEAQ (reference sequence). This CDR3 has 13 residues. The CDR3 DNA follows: TGTGCCAGCAGCGCCGGACAGAGTCAGCCCCAGCATTTT. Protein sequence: CASSAGQSQPQHF. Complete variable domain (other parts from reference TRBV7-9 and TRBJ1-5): DTGVSQNPRHKITKRGQNVTFRCDPISEHNRLYWYRQTLGQGPEFLTYFQNEAQLEKSRLLSDRFSAERPKGSFSTLEIQRTEQGDSAMYLCASSAGQSQPQHFGDGTRLSIL.

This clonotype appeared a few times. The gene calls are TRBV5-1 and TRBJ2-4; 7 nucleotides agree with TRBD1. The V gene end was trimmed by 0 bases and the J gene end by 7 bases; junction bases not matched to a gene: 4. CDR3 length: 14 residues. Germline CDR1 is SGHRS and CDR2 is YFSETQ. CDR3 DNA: TGCGCCAGCAGCTTGGCAGGGGGTAGGAACATTCAGTACTTC. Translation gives CASSLAGGRNIQYF.

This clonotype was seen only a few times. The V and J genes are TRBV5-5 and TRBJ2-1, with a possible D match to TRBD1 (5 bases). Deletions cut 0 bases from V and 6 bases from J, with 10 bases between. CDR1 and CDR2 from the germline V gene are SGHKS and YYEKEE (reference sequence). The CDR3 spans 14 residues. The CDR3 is CASSLAAGSNEQFF. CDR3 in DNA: TGTGCCAGCAGCTTGGCGGCAGGGTCCAATGAGCAGTTCTTC.

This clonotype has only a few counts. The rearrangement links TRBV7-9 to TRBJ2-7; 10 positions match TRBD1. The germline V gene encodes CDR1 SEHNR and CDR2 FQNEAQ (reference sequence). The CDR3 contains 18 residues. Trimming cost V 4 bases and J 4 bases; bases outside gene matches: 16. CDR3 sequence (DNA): TGTGCCAGCAGCTCGAGGTTGGTCGGGACAGGGGTTGAATACGAGCAGTACGTC. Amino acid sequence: CASSSRLVGTGVEYEQYV.

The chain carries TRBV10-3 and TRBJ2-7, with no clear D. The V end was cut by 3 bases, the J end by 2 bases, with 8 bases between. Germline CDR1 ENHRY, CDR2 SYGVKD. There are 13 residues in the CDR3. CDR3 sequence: CAISDASPYEQYV. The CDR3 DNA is TGTGCCATCAGTGATGCCAGCCCCTACGAGCAGTACGTC.

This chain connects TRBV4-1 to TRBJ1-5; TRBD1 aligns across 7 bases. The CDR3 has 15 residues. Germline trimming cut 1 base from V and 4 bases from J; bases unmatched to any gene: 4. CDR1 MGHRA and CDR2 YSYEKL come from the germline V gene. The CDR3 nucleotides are TGCGCCAGCAGCCAAGGGGCAGGGGGAAATCAGCCCCAGCATTTT. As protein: CASSQGAGGNQPQHF.

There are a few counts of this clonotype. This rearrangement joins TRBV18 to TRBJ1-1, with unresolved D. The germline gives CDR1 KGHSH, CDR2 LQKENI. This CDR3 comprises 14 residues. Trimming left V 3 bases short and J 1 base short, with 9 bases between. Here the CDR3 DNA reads TGTGCCAGCTCACCTCCGGAGGAGAACACTGAAGCTTTCTTT. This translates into CASSPPEENTEAFF. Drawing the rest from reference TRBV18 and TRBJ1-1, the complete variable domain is NAGVMQNPRHLVRRRGQEARLRCSPMKGHSHVYWYRQLPEEGLKFMVYLQKENIIDESGMPKERFSAEFPKEGPSILRIQQVVRGDSAAYFCASSPPEENTEAFFGQGTRLTVV.

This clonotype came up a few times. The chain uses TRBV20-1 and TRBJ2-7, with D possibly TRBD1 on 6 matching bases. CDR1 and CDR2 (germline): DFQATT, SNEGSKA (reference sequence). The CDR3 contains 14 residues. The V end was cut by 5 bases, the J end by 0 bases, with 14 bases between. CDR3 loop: CSAQSQGTSYEQYF. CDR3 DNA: TGCAGTGCTCAGTCACAGGGAACCTCCTACGAGCAGTACTTC.

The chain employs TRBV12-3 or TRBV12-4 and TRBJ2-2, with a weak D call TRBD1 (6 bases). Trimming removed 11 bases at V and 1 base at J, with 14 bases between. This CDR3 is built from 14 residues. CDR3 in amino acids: CASAGDENTGELFF. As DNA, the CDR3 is TGTGCCTCCGCAGGGGACGAGAACACCGGGGAGCTGTTTTTT.

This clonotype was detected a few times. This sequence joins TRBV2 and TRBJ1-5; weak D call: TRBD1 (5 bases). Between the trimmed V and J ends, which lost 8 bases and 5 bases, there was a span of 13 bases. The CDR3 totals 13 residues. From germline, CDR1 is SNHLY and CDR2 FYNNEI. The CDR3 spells CASGRGGHQPQHF. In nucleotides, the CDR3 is TGTGCCAGCGGAAGGGGAGGGCATCAGCCCCAGCATTTT.